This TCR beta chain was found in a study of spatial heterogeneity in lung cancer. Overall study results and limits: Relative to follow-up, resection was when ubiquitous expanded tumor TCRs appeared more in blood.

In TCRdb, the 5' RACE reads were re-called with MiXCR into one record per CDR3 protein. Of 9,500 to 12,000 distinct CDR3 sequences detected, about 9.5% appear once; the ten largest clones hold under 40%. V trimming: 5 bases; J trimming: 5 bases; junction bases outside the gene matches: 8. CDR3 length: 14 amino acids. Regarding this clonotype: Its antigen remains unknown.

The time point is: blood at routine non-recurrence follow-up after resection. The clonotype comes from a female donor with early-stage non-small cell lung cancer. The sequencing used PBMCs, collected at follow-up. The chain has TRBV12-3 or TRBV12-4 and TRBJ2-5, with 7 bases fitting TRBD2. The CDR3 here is CASSIRLAPETQYF. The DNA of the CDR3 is TGTGCCAGCAGTATTCGACTAGCACCTGAGACCCAGTACTTC.